Listed here are 7 T cell receptor beta chains from one sample, sequenced in a study of post-analysis software for immune sequencing data (dated by TCRdb to between 2014 and 2016). Results the study describes overall, beyond this receptor: Significantly higher frequencies in patients than in controls were found for about 5 TRBV segments, including TRBV5-6, TRBV5-1 and TRBV20-1.

The library was built by means of PCR. Instrument used: Illumina HiSeq 2500. To reduce PCR and sequencing biases, unique molecular identifiers were built into the TCR beta cDNA libraries. TCRdb passed the public sequencing reads through fastp at Q25 and MiXCR, retaining productive beta sequences. For every CDR3 protein sequence, its rows merge into one entry that carries the most common genes and DNA. For this sample the table gives over 700,000 distinct CDR3 sequences, of which 25% to 30% were detected only once. Clones ranked in the top ten supply more than 0.45% of the sample. These receptors' targets are unknown. The sample consisted of blood. Source of these receptors: a girl under 18 with multiple sclerosis.

This clonotype was seen a few times. The V gene is TRBV5-1, the J gene TRBJ2-5, with D unresolved. Deletions cut 1 base from V and 4 bases from J, with 11 bases between. Looked up from germline, CDR1 is SGHRS and CDR2 is YFSETQ. CDR3 length equals 14 residues. The CDR3 loop reads CASSLRATSETQYF. Here the CDR3 DNA reads TGCGCCAGCAGCTTGAGGGCTACCTCAGAGACCCAGTACTTC.

This chain uses TRBV7-2 with TRBJ2-1, with 8 nucleotides matching TRBD2. The CDR3 is made up of 18 amino acids. In germline, CDR1 is SGHTA, CDR2 FQGNSA. V lost 5 bases, J lost 6 bases, and 18 bases stayed unmatched. CDR3 loop: CASSPTGRAGPPGNEQFF. The CDR3 DNA follows: TGTGCCAGCAGCCCGACCGGGAGGGCCGGGCCCCCTGGCAATGAGCAGTTCTTC.

V and J are TRBV12-3 or TRBV12-4 and TRBJ2-3; D may be TRBD1 or TRBD2 (6 bases each). The CDR3 is 13 amino acids. V was clipped by 3 bases and J by 6 bases, with 10 bases between them. CDR3 nucleotides: TGTGCCAGCAGTTTCAGGAGGGGGGATACGCAGTATTTT. As protein: CASSFRRGDTQYF.

The rearrangement uses TRBV20-1 and TRBJ1-5; D is uncertain. The V end was cut by 3 bases, the J end by 0 bases, with 12 bases between. Germline CDR1 is DFQATT and CDR2 is SNEGSKA (reference sequence). There are 15 residues in the CDR3. DNA of the CDR3: TGCAGTGCTAGTAATTTCCACAATAGCAATCAGCCCCAGCATTTT. It yields the protein CSASNFHNSNQPQHF.

This clonotype was seen a few times. J is TRBJ2-1 and V is TRBV29-1; 12 positions agree with TRBD2. The CDR3 has 15 amino acids. V dropped 1 base and J dropped 9; count of bases not matched to a gene: 7. CDR1 is SQVTM, CDR2 ANQGSEA, per germline. The CDR3, as DNA: TGCAGCGTTGAAGCCGCTAGCGGGGGGGCCTTTGAGCAGTTCTTC. Protein sequence: CSVEAASGGAFEQFF.

The table lists this clonotype with a few counts. This rearrangement joins TRBV6-6 to TRBJ2-7; TRBD2 aligns across 8 bases. The CDR3 contains 15 residues. Germline CDR1 and CDR2: MNHNY and SVGAGI (reference sequence). Trimming cost V 8 bases and J 3 bases; bases outside gene matches: 12. CDR3 nucleotides: TGTGCCAGCGCCACTAGAGCGGGGGCCTACTACGAGCAGTACTTC. Translated, it gives CASATRAGAYYEQYF.

The chain joins TRBV20-1 to TRBJ2-5, with D possibly being TRBD1 (7 bases). CDR3 length: 15 amino acids. Germline values: CDR1 DFQATT, CDR2 SNEGSKA (reference sequence). Trimming removed 3 bases from V and 3 bases from J, with 17 bases in between. The CDR3 sequence: CSARRDRHSEETQYF. CDR3 DNA sequence: TGCAGTGCTAGGCGGGACAGACATTCAGAAGAGACCCAGTACTTC.